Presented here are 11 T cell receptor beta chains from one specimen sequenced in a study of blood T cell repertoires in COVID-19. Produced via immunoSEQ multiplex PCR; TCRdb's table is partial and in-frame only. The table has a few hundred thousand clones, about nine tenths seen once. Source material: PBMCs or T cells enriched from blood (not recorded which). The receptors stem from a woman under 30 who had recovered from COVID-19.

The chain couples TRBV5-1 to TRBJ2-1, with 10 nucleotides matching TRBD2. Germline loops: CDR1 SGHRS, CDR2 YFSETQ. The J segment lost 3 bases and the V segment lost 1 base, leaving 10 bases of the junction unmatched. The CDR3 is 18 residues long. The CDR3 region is CASSLMVAGGQLYNEQFF. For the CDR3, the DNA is TGCGCCAGCAGCTTGATGGTAGCGGGGGGCCAGCTCTACAATGAGCAGTTCTTC.

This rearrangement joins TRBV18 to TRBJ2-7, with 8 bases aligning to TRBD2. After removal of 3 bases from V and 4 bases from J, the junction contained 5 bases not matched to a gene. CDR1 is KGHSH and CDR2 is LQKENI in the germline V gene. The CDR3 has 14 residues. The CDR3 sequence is CASSPRTSSYEQYF. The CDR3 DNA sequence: TGTGCCAGCTCACCGAGGACTAGCAGTTACGAGCAGTACTTC.

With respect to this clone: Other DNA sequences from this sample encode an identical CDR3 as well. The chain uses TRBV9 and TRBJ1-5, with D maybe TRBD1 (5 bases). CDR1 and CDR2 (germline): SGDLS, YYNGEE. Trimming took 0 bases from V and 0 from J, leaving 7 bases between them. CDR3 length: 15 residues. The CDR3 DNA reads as TGTGCCAGCAGCGTAGAAGGGGATAGCAATCAGCCCCAGCATTTT. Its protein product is CASSVEGDSNQPQHF.

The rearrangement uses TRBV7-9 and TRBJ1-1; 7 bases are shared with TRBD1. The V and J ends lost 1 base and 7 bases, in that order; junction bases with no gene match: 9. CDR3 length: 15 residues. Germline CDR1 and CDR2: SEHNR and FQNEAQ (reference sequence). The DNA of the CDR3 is TGTGCCAGCAGCTTAGAGGGGGCTCACGTGGATGAAGCTTTCTTT. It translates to CASSLEGAHVDEAFF. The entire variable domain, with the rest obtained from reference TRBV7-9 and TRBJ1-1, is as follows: DTGVSQNPRHKITKRGQNVTFRCDPISEHNRLYWYRQTLGQGPEFLTYFQNEAQLEKSRLLSDRFSAERPKGSFSTLEIQRTEQGDSAMYLCASSLEGAHVDEAFFGQGTRLTVV.

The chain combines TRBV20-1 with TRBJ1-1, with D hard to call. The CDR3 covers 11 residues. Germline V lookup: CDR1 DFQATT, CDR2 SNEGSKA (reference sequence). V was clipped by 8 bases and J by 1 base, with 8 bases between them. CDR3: CSQQKNTEAFF. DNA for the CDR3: TGCAGTCAACAAAAGAACACTGAAGCTTTCTTT.

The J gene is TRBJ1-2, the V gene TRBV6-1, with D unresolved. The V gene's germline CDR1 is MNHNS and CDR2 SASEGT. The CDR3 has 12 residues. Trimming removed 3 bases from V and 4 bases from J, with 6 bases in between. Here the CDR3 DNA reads TGTGCCAGCAGTGAGTACGGCTATGGCTACACCTTC. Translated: CASSEYGYGYTF.

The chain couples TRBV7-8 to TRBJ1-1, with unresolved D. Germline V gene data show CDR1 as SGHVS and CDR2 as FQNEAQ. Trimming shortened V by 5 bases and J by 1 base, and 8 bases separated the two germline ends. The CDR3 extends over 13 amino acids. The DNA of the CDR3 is TGTGCCAGCAGCCCCCAGAAGAACACTGAAGCTTTCTTT. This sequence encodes CASSPQKNTEAFF.

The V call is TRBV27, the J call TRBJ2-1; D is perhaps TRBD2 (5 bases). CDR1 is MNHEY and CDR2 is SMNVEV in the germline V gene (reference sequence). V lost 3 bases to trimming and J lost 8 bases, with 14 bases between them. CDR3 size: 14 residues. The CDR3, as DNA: TGTGCCAGCAGTTTGGGTAGAGCGGTCCATGAGCAGTTCTTC. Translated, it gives CASSLGRAVHEQFF.

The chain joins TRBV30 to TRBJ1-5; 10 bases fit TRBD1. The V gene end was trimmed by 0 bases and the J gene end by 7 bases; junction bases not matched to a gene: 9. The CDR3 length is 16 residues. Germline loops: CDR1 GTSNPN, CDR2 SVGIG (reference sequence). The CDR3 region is CAWSVYGTGDGQPQHF. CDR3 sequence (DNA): TGTGCCTGGAGTGTATACGGGACAGGGGACGGACAGCCCCAGCATTTT.

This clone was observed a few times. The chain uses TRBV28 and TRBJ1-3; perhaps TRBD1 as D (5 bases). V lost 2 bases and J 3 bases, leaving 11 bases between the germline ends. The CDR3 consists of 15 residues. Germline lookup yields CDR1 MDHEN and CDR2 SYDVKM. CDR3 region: CASSLPGRRGNTIYF. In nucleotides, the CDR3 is TGTGCCAGCAGTTTACCAGGGAGGCGTGGAAACACCATATATTTT. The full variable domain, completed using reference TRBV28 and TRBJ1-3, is DVKVTQSSRYLVKRTGEKVFLECVQDMDHENMFWYRQDPGLGLRLIYFSYDVKMKEKGDIPEGYSVSREKKERFSLILESASTNQTSMYLCASSLPGRRGNTIYFGEGSWLTVV.

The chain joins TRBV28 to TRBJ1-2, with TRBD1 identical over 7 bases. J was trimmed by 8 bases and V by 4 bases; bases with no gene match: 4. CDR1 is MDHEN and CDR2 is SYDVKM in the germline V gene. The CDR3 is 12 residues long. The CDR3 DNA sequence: TGTGCCAGCAGTTCGGCAGGGGGAGGCTACACCTTC. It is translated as CASSSAGGGYTF.